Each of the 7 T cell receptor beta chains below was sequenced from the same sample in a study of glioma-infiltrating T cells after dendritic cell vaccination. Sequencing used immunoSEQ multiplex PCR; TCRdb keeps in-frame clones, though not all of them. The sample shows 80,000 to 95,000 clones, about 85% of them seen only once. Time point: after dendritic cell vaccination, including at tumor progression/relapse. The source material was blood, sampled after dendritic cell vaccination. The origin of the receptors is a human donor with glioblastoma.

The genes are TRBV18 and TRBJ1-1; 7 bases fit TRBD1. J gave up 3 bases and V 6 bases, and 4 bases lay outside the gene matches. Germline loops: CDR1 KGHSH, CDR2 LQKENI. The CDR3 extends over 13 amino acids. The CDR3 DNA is TGTGCCAGCTCCCCCGACAGGGACACTGAAGCTTTCTTT. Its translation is CASSPDRDTEAFF.

Here the CDR3 reads CASSRGSGGYNEQFF. The CDR3 DNA sequence: TGCGCCAGCAGCCGGGGTAGCGGGGGCTACAATGAGCAGTTCTTC. The chain is built from TRBV5-1 and TRBJ2-1; TRBD2 matches at 9 bases. The CDR3 loop spans 15 amino acids. CDR1 and CDR2 (germline): SGHRS, YFSETQ. Germline trimming cut 4 bases from V and 3 bases from J; bases unmatched to any gene: 5.

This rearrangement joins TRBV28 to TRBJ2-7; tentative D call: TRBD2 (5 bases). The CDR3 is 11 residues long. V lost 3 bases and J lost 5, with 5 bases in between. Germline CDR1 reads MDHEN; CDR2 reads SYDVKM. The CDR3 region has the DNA TGTGCCAGCAGTTTGGAGGACGAGCAGTACTTC. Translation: CASSLEDEQYF.

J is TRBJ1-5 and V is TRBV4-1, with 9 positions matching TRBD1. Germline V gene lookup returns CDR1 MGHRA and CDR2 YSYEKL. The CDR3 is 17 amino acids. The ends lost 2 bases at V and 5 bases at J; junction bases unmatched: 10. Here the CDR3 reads CASSQRDPRDRDQPQHF. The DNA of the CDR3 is TGCGCCAGCAGCCAACGAGACCCCCGGGACAGGGATCAGCCCCAGCATTTT.

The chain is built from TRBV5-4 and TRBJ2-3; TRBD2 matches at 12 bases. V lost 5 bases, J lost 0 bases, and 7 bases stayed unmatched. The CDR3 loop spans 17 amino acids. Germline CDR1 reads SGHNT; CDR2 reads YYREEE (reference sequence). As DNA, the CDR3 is TGTGCCAGCAGTCTAGCGGGGGGGAGGCCAAGCACAGATACGCAGTATTTT. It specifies CASSLAGGRPSTDTQYF. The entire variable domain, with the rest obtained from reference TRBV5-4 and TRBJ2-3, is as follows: ETGVTQSPTHLIKTRGQQVTLRCSSQSGHNTVSWYQQALGQGPQFIFQYYREEENGRGNFPPRFSGLQFPNYSSELNVNALELDDSALYLCASSLAGGRPSTDTQYFGPGTRLTVL.

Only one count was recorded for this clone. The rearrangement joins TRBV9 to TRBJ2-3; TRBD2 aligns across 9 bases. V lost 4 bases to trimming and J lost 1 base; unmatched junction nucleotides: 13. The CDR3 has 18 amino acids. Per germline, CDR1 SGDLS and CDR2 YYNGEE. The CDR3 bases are TGTGCCAGCAGCACTCCAGCGGGGGGACGCGGGGGCACAGATACGCAGTATTTT. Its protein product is CASSTPAGGRGGTDTQYF.

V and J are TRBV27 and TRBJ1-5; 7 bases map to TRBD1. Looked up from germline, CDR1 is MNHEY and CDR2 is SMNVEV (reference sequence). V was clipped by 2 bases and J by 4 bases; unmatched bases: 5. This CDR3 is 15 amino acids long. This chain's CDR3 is CASSLGTEANQPQHF. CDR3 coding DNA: TGTGCCAGCAGTTTAGGGACAGAAGCTAATCAGCCCCAGCATTTT.